One T cell receptor beta chain is described in this entry. The antigen remains undetermined. The sample belongs to a study of blood T cells in healthy people across ages. Whole-study findings and limits: Diversity estimates drawn from one million T cells were deemed underestimates.

Then a second PCR, running about 6 to 11 cycles, was carried out with a sample-barcoded 5' primer and a J-beta primer mix. The template-switch adaptor was a 5' adaptor with 12 random nucleotides. It tagged each cDNA molecule. TCRdb reprocessed the 5' RACE reads with MiXCR, giving one entry per CDR3 protein. In the table there are 1.5 million to 2 million distinct CDR3 sequences, about 49% of which are singletons. The CDR3 consists of 20 residues. Trimming removed 1 base from V and 0 bases from J, with 25 bases in between. Germline V gives CDR1 SGHAT, CDR2 FQNNGV. The study isolated at least 6.5 million PBMCs from each sample.

The V gene is TRBV11-2, the J gene TRBJ2-7, with D possibly being TRBD1 (6 bases). The sequence was obtained from a woman in her thirties or forties in good health. Sequencing used blood. CDR3 sequence (DNA): TGTGCCAGCAGCTTAGGGGCAAGGGGGAGAGCCGGGGCCAGCTCCTACGAGCAGTACTTC. Its translation: CASSLGARGRAGASSYEQYF.